The 3 T cell receptor beta chains below were found in one sample sequenced in a study of blood T cell repertoires in COVID-19. The data were produced by immunoSEQ multiplex PCR, yet TCRdb's version contains in-frame clones alone and is incomplete. The sample has tens of thousands of clones; almost 90% are singletons. The specimen was peripheral blood. Receptors originate from an elderly woman with acute or convalescent COVID-19.

The table lists this clone with a few counts. The chain recombines TRBV7-9 with TRBJ2-1; a weak D match, TRBD2 (5 bases). The germline V gene encodes CDR1 SEHNR and CDR2 FQNEAQ (reference sequence). CDR3 length: 13 amino acids. The V end was cut by 5 bases, the J end by 6 bases, with 11 bases between. The CDR3 region has the DNA TGTGCCAGCAGCCCGAGGCGGGCCAATGAGCAGTTCTTC. As protein: CASSPRRANEQFF.

A single count supports this clone. This sequence joins TRBV6-4 and TRBJ2-1, with no clear D. Trimming removed 3 bases from V and 0 bases from J, with 9 bases in between. The germline V gene encodes CDR1 MRHNA and CDR2 SNTAGT. This CDR3 is 15 amino acids long. The chain's CDR3 is CASSELSSSYNEQFF. The CDR3 DNA reads as TGTGCCAGCAGTGAGCTGTCGAGCTCCTACAATGAGCAGTTCTTC.

The CDR3 DNA sequence: TGCGCCAGCAGGCCGGACAGGGGGCGGGGAACTAATGAAAAACTGTTTTTT. Translated: CASRPDRGRGTNEKLFF. The chain joins TRBV5-1 to TRBJ1-4; TRBD1 matches 11 bases. Germline CDR1 SGHRS, CDR2 YFSETQ. V was clipped by 5 bases and J by 1 base; unmatched bases: 7. The CDR3 is 17 residues long.